The rows below give T cell receptor beta chains drawn from one sample of a study of T cell repertoires in cytomegalovirus infection. MiXCR, run by TCRdb on the reads, gives a single entry per CDR3 protein. The data contain 630,000 or so distinct CDR3 sequences, more than 20% of them seen just once; the ten biggest clones take up less than 10%. The sequenced sample consisted of CD8+ T cells from PBMCs. The receptors originated from a human donor in good health (CMV status not recorded). Some clones in this sample may be carry-over from other donors' samples. CDR3s include the opening cysteine and the closing phenylalanine or tryptophan. D genes are given only for firm matches. Only part of the rows carry a size: once, few, many, or a class if the clone is expanded.

J gene,D gene,V gene,clone size,CDR3 protein,CDR3 DNA
TRBJ2-1,TRBD1,TRBV7-9,many,CASSLSLGQVGNEQFF,TGTGCCAGCAGCCTGAGTCTGGGACAGGTGGGCAATGAGCAGTTCTTC
TRBJ2-2,NA,TRBV20-1,few,CSANTGHPNTGELFF,TGCAGTGCTAATACAGGGCACCCGAACACCGGGGAGCTGTTTTTT
TRBJ2-1,TRBD1,TRBV19,NA,CASSPDRGHIYNEQFF,TGTGCCAGTAGTCCAGACAGGGGGCATATCTACAATGAGCAGTTCTTC
TRBJ2-5,NA,TRBV28,many,CASSLDGSSAPEETQYF,TGTGCCAGCAGTTTAGACGGGTCTAGCGCCCCGGAGGAGACCCAGTACTTC
TRBJ1-4,NA,TRBV20-1,few,CSARDQQLEPGEIGKLFF,TGCAGTGCTAGAGATCAACAACTGGAGCCCGGGGAGATTGGGAAACTGTTTTTT
TRBJ1-2,NA,TRBV11-2,NA,CASRSPEGYTF,TGTGCCAGCAGGTCCCCGGAGGGCTACACCTTC
TRBJ1-4,NA,TRBV14,NA,CASSWRAANEKLFF,TGTGCCAGCAGTTGGAGGGCTGCTAATGAAAAACTGTTTTTT
TRBJ2-1,NA,TRBV7-2,few,CASSLAGPLAPHSYNEQFF,TGTGCCAGCAGCTTAGCCGGTCCCCTAGCTCCCCACTCCTACAATGAGCAGTTCTTC
TRBJ2-1,NA,TRBV7-2,many,CASSALGNEQFF,TGTGCCAGCAGCGCGTTGGGGAATGAGCAGTTCTTC
TRBJ1-1,NA,TRBV7-2,many,CASSFSPKGEAFF,TGTGCCAGCAGCTTCAGCCCCAAGGGTGAAGCTTTCTTT
TRBJ2-1,NA,TRBV6-4,NA,CASSDPGFRENEQFF,TGTGCCAGCAGTGACCCCGGTTTCAGGGAGAATGAGCAGTTCTTC
TRBJ1-5,TRBD1,TRBV7-2,many,CASSLLGGDWQPQHF,TGTGCCAGCAGCTTACTAGGGGGCGATTGGCAGCCCCAGCATTTT
TRBJ1-2,NA,TRBV28,few,CASSFPVQTNYGYTF,TGTGCCAGCAGTTTTCCGGTCCAGACTAACTATGGCTACACCTTC
TRBJ2-2,NA,TRBV7-9,NA,CASSSGGTNTGELFF,TGTGCCAGCAGCTCTGGCGGAACGAACACCGGGGAGCTGTTTTTT
TRBJ2-1,NA,TRBV29-1,NA,CSVVWGYNEQFF,TGCAGCGTTGTTTGGGGGTACAATGAGCAGTTCTTC
TRBJ2-5,NA,TRBV28,NA,CASSFPFSREPNGYQETQYF,TGTGCCAGCAGTTTTCCATTTTCCAGAGAACCAAATGGGTACCAAGAGACCCAGTACTTC
TRBJ1-1,NA,TRBV14,many,CASSHLGLETEAFF,TGTGCCAGCAGCCATCTGGGATTGGAGACTGAAGCTTTCTTT
TRBJ2-1,NA,TRBV6-6,many,CASSYSTRAPYNEQFF,TGTGCCAGCAGTTACTCGACCAGGGCCCCCTACAATGAGCAGTTCTTC
TRBJ2-1,TRBD1,TRBV5-1,few,CASSLGQGKADEQFF,TGCGCCAGCAGCTTAGGACAGGGGAAGGCAGATGAGCAGTTCTTC
TRBJ1-3,NA,TRBV7-2,many,CASSLGFGGAEGNTIYF,TGTGCCAGCAGCTTAGGCTTCGGGGGCGCGGAGGGAAACACCATATATTTT
TRBJ1-2,NA,TRBV20-1,NA,CSAVLQVPGAVYTF,TGCAGTGCTGTTCTCCAGGTCCCGGGAGCCGTCTACACCTTC
TRBJ2-2,TRBD1,TRBV5-5,few,CASSFRLGQGAGELFF,TGTGCCAGCAGCTTTCGTTTAGGACAGGGCGCCGGGGAGCTGTTTTTT
TRBJ2-3,NA,TRBV5-1,NA,CASSLEGYLGTDTQYF,TGCGCCAGCAGCTTGGAGGGCTACCTCGGCACAGATACGCAGTATTTT
TRBJ1-2,NA,TRBV28,few,CASSQAVSNYGYTF,TGTGCCAGCAGTCAGGCAGTATCTAACTATGGCTACACCTTC
TRBJ1-1,TRBD1,TRBV6-2/TRBV6-3,NA,CASSYTGQGLNTEAFF,TGTGCCAGCAGTTACACGGGACAGGGACTGAACACTGAAGCTTTCTTT
TRBJ2-2,NA,TRBV18,NA,CASSPGAVPYGELFF,TGTGCCAGCTCACCGGGGGCAGTGCCGTACGGGGAGCTGTTTTTT
TRBJ2-5,NA,TRBV7-2,many,CASSLVPTAQETQYF,TGTGCCAGCAGCTTAGTGCCGACAGCACAAGAGACCCAGTACTTC
TRBJ1-1,TRBD1,TRBV7-9,many,CASSNTGTGSLWGAFF,TGTGCCAGCAGCAACACCGGGACAGGGTCATTATGGGGAGCTTTCTTT
TRBJ2-6,NA,TRBV20-1,few,CSAYARGSSSGANVLTF,TGCAGTGCATATGCCAGGGGTTCTAGCTCTGGGGCCAACGTCCTGACTTTC
TRBJ2-7,NA,TRBV2,NA,CASSEGVKHEQYF,TGTGCCAGCAGTGAAGGGGTTAAGCACGAGCAGTACTTC
TRBJ2-5,TRBD2,TRBV7-2,many,CASSPRLAGGYQETQYF,TGTGCCAGCAGCCCCCGACTAGCGGGGGGGTACCAAGAGACCCAGTACTTC
TRBJ2-7,NA,TRBV10-3,few,CAISESSQPRGYEQYF,TGTGCCATCAGTGAGTCGAGTCAGCCCCGAGGCTACGAGCAGTACTTC